This record looks at one T cell receptor (beta chain) sequence and its context. This sample is drawn from a study of CD4 T cells in relation to SARS-CoV-2 and coronaviruses. The method was immunoSEQ multiplex PCR; TCRdb's version includes in-frame clones alone and lacks a portion of them. The sample has approximately 38,000 clones, around 89% seen once. The TCR originated in an adult with COVID-19. The sequencing sample was made of memory CD4+ T cells from PBMCs.

This CDR3 is CASSEDGGALNEQFF. DNA of the CDR3: TGTGCCAGCTCAGAGGACGGGGGGGCCCTCAATGAGCAGTTCTTC. The rearrangement joins TRBV11-3 to TRBJ2-1; TRBD2 agrees at 8 bases. J was trimmed by 6 bases and V by 8 bases; bases with no gene match: 12. Germline assignment: CDR1 SGHNT and CDR2 YENEEA. This CDR3 contains 15 residues.